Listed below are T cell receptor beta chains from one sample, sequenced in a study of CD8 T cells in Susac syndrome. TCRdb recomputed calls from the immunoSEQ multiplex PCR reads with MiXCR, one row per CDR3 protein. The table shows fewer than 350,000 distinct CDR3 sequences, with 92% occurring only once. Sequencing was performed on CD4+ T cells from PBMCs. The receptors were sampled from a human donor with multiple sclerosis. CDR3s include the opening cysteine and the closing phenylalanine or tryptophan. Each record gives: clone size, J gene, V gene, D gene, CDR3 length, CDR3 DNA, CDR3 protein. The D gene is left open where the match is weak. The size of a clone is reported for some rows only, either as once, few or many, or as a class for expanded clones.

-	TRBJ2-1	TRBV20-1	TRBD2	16	TGCAGTGCTAGAGATGGTCGTCTAGCGGAAAACAATGAGCAGTTCTTC	CSARDGRLAENNEQFF
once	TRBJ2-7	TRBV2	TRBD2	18	TGTGCCAGCAGTGGGAAGGGAGGTTGGCTAGCGGACTCCTACGAGCAGTACTTC	CASSGKGGWLADSYEQYF
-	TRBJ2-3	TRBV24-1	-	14	TGTGCCACCAGTGATTTTTTAGCCGCAGATACGCAGTATTTT	CATSDFLAADTQYF
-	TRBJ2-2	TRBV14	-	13	TGTGCCAGCAGGGTAGCGAACACCGGGGAGCTGTTTTTT	CASRVANTGELFF
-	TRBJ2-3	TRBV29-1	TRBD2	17	TGCAGCGTTATCCCCTTAGGTCGAGGGAGGGCCATGGATACGCAGTATTTT	CSVIPLGRGRAMDTQYF
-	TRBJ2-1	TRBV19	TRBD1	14	TGTGCCAGTAGTACGGGACAGACGCACAATGAGCAGTTCTTC	CASSTGQTHNEQFF
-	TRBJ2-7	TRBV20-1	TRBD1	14	TGCAGTGCAGGCCGGGGACAGGGGGGGAACGAGCAGTACTTC	CSAGRGQGGNEQYF
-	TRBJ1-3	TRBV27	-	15	TGTGCCAGCAGTTTTACCAGCCTCCCTGGAAACACCATATATTTT	CASSFTSLPGNTIYF
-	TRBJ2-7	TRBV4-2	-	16	TGTGCCAGCAGCCAAGATCGGCTCGCGAGCTCCTACGAGCAGTACTTC	CASSQDRLASSYEQYF
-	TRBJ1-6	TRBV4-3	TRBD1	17	TGCGCCAGCAGCCAAGCCCCGACAGGGAGAGGTAATTCACCCCTCCACTTT	CASSQAPTGRGNSPLHF
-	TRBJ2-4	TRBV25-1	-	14	TGTGCCAGCAGATCGACCAAAGCCAAAAACATTCAGTACTTC	CASRSTKAKNIQYF
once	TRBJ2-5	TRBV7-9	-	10	TGTGCCAGCACCCCAGAGACCCAGTACTTC	CASTPETQYF
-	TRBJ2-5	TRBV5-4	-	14	TGTGCCAGCAGCTTGTTGGACTTGCAAGAGACCCAGTACTTC	CASSLLDLQETQYF
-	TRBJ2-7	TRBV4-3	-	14	TGCGCCAGCAGCCTAATGGGTGGGAATTACGAGCAGTACTTC	CASSLMGGNYEQYF
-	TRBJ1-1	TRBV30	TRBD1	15	TGTGCCTGGAGTGTAAAGGACAGGGCGAACACTGAAGCTTTCTTT	CAWSVKDRANTEAFF
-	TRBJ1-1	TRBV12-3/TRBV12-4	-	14	TGTGCCAGCATGGCCCCGACAGAAAACACTGAAGCTTTCTTT	CASMAPTENTEAFF
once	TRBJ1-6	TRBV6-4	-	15	TGTGCCAGCAGGGAGGAAACAGGGAACAATTCACCCCTCCACTTT	CASREETGNNSPLHF
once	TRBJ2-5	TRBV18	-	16	TGTGCCAGCTCACCACCCACCCAGGGGTTGAGAGAGACCCAGTACTTC	CASSPPTQGLRETQYF
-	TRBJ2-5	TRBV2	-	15	TGTGCCAGCAGTGTTTATGGCTCCCCGGGAGAGACCCAGTACTTC	CASSVYGSPGETQYF
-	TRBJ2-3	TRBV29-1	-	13	TGCAGCGTACCCCTGGCGCCCACAGATACGCAGTATTTT	CSVPLAPTDTQYF
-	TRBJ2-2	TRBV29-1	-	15	TGCAGCGTTACGATTACAGCAAGCAGCACCGGGGAGCTGTTTTTT	CSVTITASSTGELFF
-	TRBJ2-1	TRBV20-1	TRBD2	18	TGCAGTGCTAGCAGTGGACTAGCGTGGAGGGCCCCGCTCCTCGAGCAGTTCTTC	CSASSGLAWRAPLLEQFF
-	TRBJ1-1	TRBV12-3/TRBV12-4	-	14	TGTGCCAGCAGTCCCAGGGGAGGTGACACTGAAGCTTTCTTT	CASSPRGGDTEAFF
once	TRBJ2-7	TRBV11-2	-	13	TGTGCCAGCAGCCAGAGGGCAGGGACCGAGCAGTACTTC	CASSQRAGTEQYF
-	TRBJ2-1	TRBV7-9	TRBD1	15	TGTGCCAGCAGCTTATCGCAGGGGGTCTACAATGAGCAGTTCTTC	CASSLSQGVYNEQFF
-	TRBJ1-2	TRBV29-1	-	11	TGCAGCGTTGGGACTAGGGGTGGCTACACCTTC	CSVGTRGGYTF
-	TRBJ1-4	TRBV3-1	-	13	TGTGCCAGCAGCCTCCCGGGGCTAGGAAAACTGTTTTTT	CASSLPGLGKLFF
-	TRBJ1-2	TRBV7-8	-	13	TGTGCCAGCAGCCGACAAGGGCCTTATGGCTACACCTTC	CASSRQGPYGYTF
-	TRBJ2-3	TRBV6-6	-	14	TGTGCCAGCGAACAGAGCGGTTCCACAGATACGCAGTATTTT	CASEQSGSTDTQYF
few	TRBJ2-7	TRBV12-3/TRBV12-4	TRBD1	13	TGTGCCAGCAGTTCGACAGGGGGCGGCGAGCAGTACTTC	CASSSTGGGEQYF